A single sample gave rise to the 9 T cell receptor beta chains below, sequenced in a study of CD8 T cells in Susac syndrome. RNA in amounts of roughly 0.45 to 1 ug was reverse transcribed with random hexamers. TCRdb analysed the immunoSEQ multiplex PCR reads with MiXCR anew, one entry per CDR3 protein. Of around 300,000 distinct CDR3 sequences listed, almost 85% were seen once; the top ten hold 0.21%. Sequencing was done on a sample of CD8+ T cells from PBMCs. These receptors all come from a human donor with multiple sclerosis.

This clonotype was counted a few times. The chain combines TRBV4-2 with TRBJ1-2; D call uncertain. CDR3 length equals 12 residues. V lost 4 bases, J lost 5 bases, and 8 bases lay in between. CDR1 and CDR2 (germline): LGHNA, YNFKEQ. The CDR3 loop is CASSPTGYGYTF. DNA of the CDR3: TGTGCCAGCAGCCCCACGGGGTATGGCTACACCTTC.

The chain links TRBV12-3 or TRBV12-4 to TRBJ2-5; 11 bases align to TRBD2. The CDR3 is 15 residues long. V shed 7 bases and J 3 bases; nucleotides not matched to a gene: 7. In nucleotides, the CDR3 is TGTGCCAGCATTGCTCCGGGACTAGCGGAAGAGACCCAGTACTTC. As protein: CASIAPGLAEETQYF.

The rearrangement uses TRBV9 and TRBJ2-5; 14 bases line up with TRBD2. Germline V CDR1 and CDR2: SGDLS, YYNGEE. The CDR3 is 16 residues long. J was trimmed by 3 bases and V by 0 bases; bases with no gene match: 1. CDR3 nucleotides: TGTGCCAGCAGCGTAGGGACTAGCGGGAGGAAAGAGACCCAGTACTTC. The encoded protein is CASSVGTSGRKETQYF.

The chain combines TRBV5-6 with TRBJ2-1; a possible D gene is TRBD1 (6 bases). CDR3 length: 17 amino acids. V was clipped by 6 bases and J by 3 bases, with 22 bases between them. Germline V gene data show CDR1 as SGHDT and CDR2 as YYEEEE. CDR3: CASTPRVGGAIYNEQFF. CDR3 coding DNA: TGTGCCAGCACCCCACGGGTAGGGGGAGCGATCTACAATGAGCAGTTCTTC.

The rearrangement uses TRBV20-1 and TRBJ2-7; tentative D call: TRBD2 (6 bases). The CDR3 has 19 amino acids. In germline, CDR1 is DFQATT, CDR2 SNEGSKA (reference sequence). DNA of the CDR3: TGCAGAGCTTCTCGCGCCTCCAGGGATTCCGGGGGACTCGTCTACGAGCAGTACTTC. Translated, it gives CRASRASRDSGGLVYEQYF.

V gene TRBV5-4 combines with J gene TRBJ1-3; D gene ambiguous. The CDR3 totals 14 residues. Looked up from germline, CDR1 is SGHNT and CDR2 is YYREEE (reference sequence). V lost 0 bases and J 2 bases, leaving 6 bases between the germline ends. CDR3 protein: CASSLGVPGNTIYF. CDR3 in DNA: TGTGCCAGCAGCTTGGGTGTCCCTGGAAACACCATATATTTT.

This sequence joins TRBV27 and TRBJ2-1; weak D call: TRBD1 (6 bases). The V end lost 6 bases, the J end lost 0 bases, and 15 bases lay between the germline ends. This CDR3 has 16 amino acids. Germline lookup yields CDR1 MNHEY and CDR2 SMNVEV (reference sequence). CDR3 in amino acids: CASSQQGSASYNEQFF. CDR3 nucleotides: TGTGCCAGCAGCCAACAGGGTAGCGCCTCCTACAATGAGCAGTTCTTC.

This clonotype was counted between two and nine times. This chain connects TRBV6-2 or TRBV6-3 to TRBJ2-3; 8 bases are a match to TRBD2. The CDR3 sequence is 13 residues long. The ends lost 4 bases at V and 6 bases at J; junction bases unmatched: 3. Germline V gives CDR1 MNHEY, CDR2 SVGEGT. DNA for the CDR3: TGTGCCAGCAGTTTCCAGCGGGAGGATACGCAGTATTTT. The encoded protein is CASSFQREDTQYF.

The V and J genes are TRBV28 and TRBJ2-7; D is ambiguous. CDR1 is MDHEN and CDR2 is SYDVKM in the germline V gene. Trimming cost V 7 bases and J 6 bases, with 19 bases left between them. The CDR3 length is 14 residues. The CDR3 reads CASTSSISDREQYF. The CDR3 coding sequence is TGTGCCAGCACCTCTTCAATTAGTGATCGCGAGCAGTACTTC.